The entry below describes one T cell receptor beta chain. Its antigen is unknown. Primers included in the PCR were 60 Vbeta and 13 Jbeta primers. The protocol was immunoSEQ multiplex PCR, while the TCRdb copy is restricted to in-frame clones and leaves out a portion. The table records around 190,000 clones, around 80% of them present only once. The data derive from a study of cytomegalovirus exposure and HLA in healthy donors. Study background: HLA-typed donors were the source of approximately 85 million unique TCRs held in an early data release. Study observations and caveats: In a later analysis, about 17,000 TCR beta sequences were associated with HLA alleles at 0.05 false discovery rate.

Per germline, CDR1 SEHNR and CDR2 FQNEAQ (reference sequence). CDR3 size: 13 residues. Trimming shortened V by 2 bases and J by 7 bases, and 9 bases separated the two germline ends. The chain combines TRBV7-9 with TRBJ2-1; D uncertain. This sequence was found in a woman between 50 and 59 years old in good health and CMV-seronegative. Material for sequencing was PBMCs. This CDR3 reads CASSLYAMNEQFF. CDR3 nucleotide sequence: TGTGCCAGCAGCTTATATGCTATGAATGAGCAGTTCTTC.